These 23 T cell receptor beta chains were sequenced from one sample in a study of cytomegalovirus exposure and HLA in healthy donors. PCR primers comprised 60 Vbeta and 13 Jbeta primers. The protocol was immunoSEQ multiplex PCR, while the TCRdb copy is restricted to in-frame clones and leaves out a portion. There are 130,000 to 150,000 clones in the sample; roughly a tenth occur only once, and approximately 1.8% lies in the top ten. The sequencing input was PBMCs. Receptor source: a male donor in good health and CMV-seronegative.

A remark on this clone: The sample contains more than one DNA sequence encoding this CDR3. V usage is TRBV10-3 and J usage is TRBJ2-7; a possible D gene is TRBD2 (6 bases). The CDR3 consists of 15 residues. Germline CDR1 and CDR2: ENHRY and SYGVKD. V was trimmed by 2 bases and J by 2 bases, leaving 13 bases between them. Here the CDR3 DNA reads TGTGCCATCAGTGAGCAGCAGGGAGGCCCCTACGAGCAGTACTTC. Amino acids: CAISEQQGGPYEQYF.

This clone was seen only a few times. V gene TRBV5-4 combines with J gene TRBJ2-7; possible D gene TRBD1, 6 bases. Trimming stripped 4 bases from V and 2 bases from J, with 13 bases between. The CDR3 covers 14 residues. Germline V gene data show CDR1 as SGHNT and CDR2 as YYREEE (reference sequence). CDR3 DNA: TGTGCCAGCAGCACCGACAGGTCCCCCTACGAGCAGTACTTC. Amino acid sequence: CASSTDRSPYEQYF. Variable domain in full (rest from reference TRBV5-4 and TRBJ2-7): ETGVTQSPTHLIKTRGQQVTLRCSSQSGHNTVSWYQQALGQGPQFIFQYYREEENGRGNFPPRFSGLQFPNYSSELNVNALELDDSALYLCASSTDRSPYEQYFGPGTRLTVT.

This clone was seen a few times. V usage is TRBV27 and J usage is TRBJ1-2; 7 bases fit TRBD1. J gave up 7 bases and V 5 bases, and 10 bases lay outside the gene matches. The CDR3 has 14 residues. Germline V CDR1 and CDR2: MNHEY, SMNVEV (reference sequence). CDR3 protein: CASSPRTGFSGYTF. The CDR3 DNA reads as TGTGCCAGCAGTCCCAGGACAGGTTTCAGTGGCTACACCTTC.

The rearrangement joins TRBV4-3 to TRBJ2-2; 10 bases map to TRBD1. With V trimmed by 0 bases and J by 3 bases, 7 bases remained unmatched. The CDR3 covers 18 residues. Germline V CDR1 and CDR2: LGHNA, YSLEER. CDR3 in amino acids: CASSQDPAGTGDTGELFF. As DNA, the CDR3 is TGCGCCAGCAGCCAAGATCCGGCCGGGACAGGGGACACCGGGGAGCTGTTTTTT.

The rearrangement joins TRBV6-5 to TRBJ2-7, with 7 bases lining up with TRBD1. The CDR3 sequence is 16 residues long. Per germline, CDR1 MNHEY and CDR2 SVGAGI. J lost 1 base, V lost 0 bases, and 6 bases had no gene match. The CDR3 DNA reads TGTGCCAGCAGTTACTCGAGCAGGGGGAATTCCTACGAGCAGTACTTC. Translation gives CASSYSSRGNSYEQYF.

This clone was found a few times. This rearrangement joins TRBV28 to TRBJ2-3; D not certain. CDR3 length: 14 residues. The germline CDR1 and CDR2 sequences are MDHEN and SYDVKM. The V and J ends lost 11 bases and 1 base respectively, with 16 bases between them. CDR3: CAHNGQTGTDTQYF. In DNA form, the CDR3 reads TGTGCCCACAATGGGCAGACCGGCACAGATACGCAGTATTTT.

The chain joins TRBV27 to TRBJ2-5, with 7 bases aligning to TRBD1. V gave up 2 bases and J gave up 7 bases; unmatched junction bases: 7. CDR1 is MNHEY and CDR2 is SMNVEV in the germline V gene (reference sequence). The CDR3 extends over 14 amino acids. This chain's CDR3 is CASSLEGQRSTQYF. Here the CDR3 DNA reads TGTGCCAGCAGTTTAGAGGGACAGAGGTCGACCCAGTACTTC.

The chain is built from TRBV28 and TRBJ1-2; D is possibly TRBD1 (6 bases). The CDR3 consists of 15 residues. With 7 bases removed from V and 3 bases from J, the gap between germline ends came to 18 bases. CDR1 is MDHEN and CDR2 is SYDVKM in the germline V gene. The CDR3 region has the DNA TGTGCCAGCACCTGGTCCGGGACAACTTACTATGGCTACACCTTC. Its protein is CASTWSGTTYYGYTF.

The gene calls are TRBV4-3 and TRBJ1-2; TRBD1 agrees at 7 bases. The CDR3 extends over 15 amino acids. From germline, CDR1 is LGHNA and CDR2 YSLEER. V dropped 0 bases and J dropped 8; count of bases not matched to a gene: 9. The CDR3 protein is CASSQDYTGARGYTF. As DNA, the CDR3 is TGCGCCAGCAGCCAAGATTATACAGGGGCGCGCGGCTACACCTTC.

This clone was counted a few times. The chain uses TRBV5-1 and TRBJ2-3; D perhaps matches TRBD2 (5 bases). Trimming took 1 base from V and 4 from J, leaving 10 bases between them. The CDR3 spans 14 residues. Germline CDR1 is SGHRS and CDR2 is YFSETQ. The CDR3: CASSLKDWADTQYF. DNA for the CDR3: TGCGCCAGCAGCTTGAAGGACTGGGCAGATACGCAGTATTTT.

The chain employs TRBV28 and TRBJ2-7; 7 nucleotides align to TRBD1. CDR3 length: 14 amino acids. The junction had 11 bases not matched to a gene; V was cut back by 5 bases and J by 7 bases. The germline V gene has CDR1 MDHEN and CDR2 SYDVKM. The CDR3 loop is CASSGPGTAGEQYF. The CDR3 nucleotides are TGTGCCAGCAGTGGTCCCGGGACAGCCGGTGAGCAGTACTTC.

To note about this clone: Lacking the conserved final phenylalanine or tryptophan, this CDR3 likely reflects a read error. V usage is TRBV10-1 and J usage is TRBJ1-4; the D gene is possibly TRBD1 (5 bases). Trimming took 2 bases from V and 5 from J, leaving 18 bases between them. This CDR3 comprises 17 residues. Looked up from germline, CDR1 is WNHNN and CDR2 is SYGVQD (reference sequence). CDR3 bases: TGCGCCAGCAGTGAGGTAGCAGGGCGAACTTCAAATGAAAAACTGTTTGTT. This encodes CASSEVAGRTSNEKLFV.

This chain links TRBV11-2 with TRBJ1-4; TRBD1 matches 7 bases. CDR1 is SGHAT, CDR2 FQNNGV, per germline. This CDR3 spans 13 amino acids. V was pared by 4 bases and J by 11 bases, with 7 bases of the junction left unmatched. The CDR3 bases are TGTGCCAGCAGCTCGGATGACAGGGATAAACTGTTTTTT. Protein: CASSSDDRDKLFF.

In its sample, this clone was seen a few times. V is TRBV7-8 and J is TRBJ2-1, with 7 bases matching TRBD1. Looked up from germline, CDR1 is SGHVS and CDR2 is FQNEAQ. This CDR3 spans 13 amino acids. The junction had 6 bases not matched to a gene; V was cut back by 5 bases and J by 8 bases. CDR3 nucleotides: TGTGCCAGCAGCCCGACAGGGTTCCATGAGCAGTTCTTC. Translation gives CASSPTGFHEQFF.

V usage is TRBV5-4 and J usage is TRBJ1-2, with TRBD1 identical over 9 bases. Germline CDR1 is SGHNT and CDR2 is YYREEE (reference sequence). The ends lost 6 bases at V and 3 bases at J; junction bases unmatched: 9. CDR3 length: 15 amino acids. The CDR3 nucleotides are TGTGCCAGCACCATCGGGGGACAGGGAGACTATGGCTACACCTTC. This encodes CASTIGGQGDYGYTF.

Details on this clone: Within the sample, other DNA sequences also encode this same CDR3. CDR3 sequence reads: CASSQDRDRVYEQYF. The CDR3 DNA reads as TGCGCCAGCAGCCAGGACCGGGACAGGGTCTACGAGCAGTACTTC. The rearrangement uses TRBV4-3 and TRBJ2-7; TRBD1 matches 9 bases. The CDR3 totals 15 residues. The junction had 6 bases not matched to a gene; V was cut back by 3 bases and J by 3 bases. In germline, CDR1 is LGHNA, CDR2 YSLEER.

V and J are TRBV2 and TRBJ2-3; weak D call: TRBD2 (6 bases). Germline V gives CDR1 SNHLY, CDR2 FYNNEI. Trimming left V 8 bases short and J 6 bases short, with 18 bases between. This CDR3 contains 14 residues. Here the CDR3 reads CASLWRGGIDTQYF. The CDR3 DNA reads as TGTGCCAGCCTGTGGCGGGGTGGCATTGATACGCAGTATTTT.

The rearrangement links TRBV9 to TRBJ2-3; 7 positions match TRBD1. The trim removed 0 bases at V and 0 bases at J, leaving 4 bases unmatched. CDR1 is SGDLS, CDR2 YYNGEE, per germline. This CDR3 spans 16 amino acids. DNA of the CDR3: TGTGCCAGCAGCGTAGAAGGGACAGAAAGCACAGATACGCAGTATTTT. Its translation is CASSVEGTESTDTQYF.

The chain links TRBV6-5 to TRBJ1-1, with 7 bases matching TRBD1. J was trimmed by 1 base and V by 2 bases; bases with no gene match: 4. Germline V gene lookup returns CDR1 MNHEY and CDR2 SVGAGI. This CDR3 has 15 residues. This CDR3 is CASSYAYRGNTEAFF. The CDR3 DNA is TGTGCCAGCAGTTACGCCTACAGGGGGAACACTGAAGCTTTCTTT.

The V call is TRBV7-9, the J call TRBJ2-7; weak D call: TRBD2 (5 bases). There are 12 residues in the CDR3. V was cut by 4 bases and J by 3 bases, with 7 bases left in between. Germline CDR1 reads SEHNR; CDR2 reads FQNEAQ (reference sequence). CDR3 residues: CASSSDYYEQYF. In DNA form, the CDR3 reads TGTGCCAGCAGCTCCGACTACTACGAGCAGTACTTC.

The chain recombines TRBV6-1 with TRBJ2-7; the match to TRBD2 covers 10 bases. V lost 4 bases to trimming and J lost 5 bases; unmatched junction nucleotides: 14. Germline V lookup: CDR1 MNHNS, CDR2 SASEGT. The CDR3 spans 17 residues. As DNA, the CDR3 is TGTGCCAGCAGTGCGAGGAGGAGTAGCGGGAGGAAAAACGAGCAGTACTTC. As protein: CASSARRSSGRKNEQYF.

The sample holds a few counts of this clone. The V gene is TRBV4-1, the J gene TRBJ1-2, with 10 bases aligning to TRBD1. The junction had 5 bases not matched to a gene; V was cut back by 4 bases and J by 3 bases. Germline V lookup: CDR1 MGHRA, CDR2 YSYEKL. CDR3 length: 15 residues. CDR3 sequence (DNA): TGCGCCAGCAGCCTGAGAGGGACAGGGGACTATGGCTACACCTTC. This translates into CASSLRGTGDYGYTF.

The rearrangement uses TRBV7-6 and TRBJ2-3; 8 positions agree with TRBD2. The CDR3 loop spans 16 amino acids. Germline V gene sequence: CDR1 SGHVS, CDR2 FNYEAQ. The ends lost 5 bases at V and 6 bases at J; junction bases unmatched: 13. The CDR3 bases are TGTGCCAGCAGCCCCAGCTTAGCGGGGACGAGGGATACGCAGTATTTT. Protein product: CASSPSLAGTRDTQYF.